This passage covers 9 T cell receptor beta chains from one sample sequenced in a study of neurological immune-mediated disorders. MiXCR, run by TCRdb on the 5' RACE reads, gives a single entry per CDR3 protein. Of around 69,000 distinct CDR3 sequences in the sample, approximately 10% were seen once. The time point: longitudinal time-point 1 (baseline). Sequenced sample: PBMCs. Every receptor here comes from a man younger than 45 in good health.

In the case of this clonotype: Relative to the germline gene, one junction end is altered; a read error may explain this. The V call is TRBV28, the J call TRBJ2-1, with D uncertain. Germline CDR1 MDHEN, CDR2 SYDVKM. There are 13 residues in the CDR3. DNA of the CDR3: TGTGCCAGCAGTTTAGACCGCTACAATGAGAAGTTCTTC. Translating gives CASSLDRYNEKFF.

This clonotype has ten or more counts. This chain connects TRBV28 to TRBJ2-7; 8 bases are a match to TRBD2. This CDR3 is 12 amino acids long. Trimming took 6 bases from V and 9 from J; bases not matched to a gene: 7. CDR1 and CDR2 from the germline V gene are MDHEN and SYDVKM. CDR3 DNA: TGTGCCAGCAGCCTCACGGGGGGGGGGCAGTACTTC. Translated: CASSLTGGGQYF.

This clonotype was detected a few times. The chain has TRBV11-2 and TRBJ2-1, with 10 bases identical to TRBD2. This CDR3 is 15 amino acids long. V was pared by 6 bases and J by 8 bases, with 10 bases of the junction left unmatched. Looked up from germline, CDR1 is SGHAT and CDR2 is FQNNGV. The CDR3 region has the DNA TGTGCCAGCAGAAAAGAACTAGCGGGATGGGATGAGCAGTTCTTC. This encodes CASRKELAGWDEQFF.

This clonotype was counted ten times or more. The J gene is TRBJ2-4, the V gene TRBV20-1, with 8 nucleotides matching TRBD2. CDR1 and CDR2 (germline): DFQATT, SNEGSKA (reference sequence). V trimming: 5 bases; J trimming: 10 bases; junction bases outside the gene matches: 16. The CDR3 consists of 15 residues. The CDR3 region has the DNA TGCAGTGCTCAGAAGGGTAGCGGGATATCGGATATTCAGTACTTC. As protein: CSAQKGSGISDIQYF.

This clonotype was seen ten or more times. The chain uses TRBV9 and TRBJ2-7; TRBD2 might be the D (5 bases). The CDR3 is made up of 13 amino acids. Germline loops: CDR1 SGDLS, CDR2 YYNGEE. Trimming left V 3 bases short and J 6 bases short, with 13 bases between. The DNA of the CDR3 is TGTGCCAGCAGCGGGCGGCTAGAGGGCGAGCAGTACTTC. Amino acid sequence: CASSGRLEGEQYF. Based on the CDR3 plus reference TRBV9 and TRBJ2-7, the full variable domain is DSGVTQTPKHLITATGQRVTLRCSPRSGDLSVYWYQQSLDQGLQFLIQYYNGEERAKGNILERFSAQQFPDLHSELNLSSLELGDSALYFCASSGRLEGEQYFGPGTRLTVT.

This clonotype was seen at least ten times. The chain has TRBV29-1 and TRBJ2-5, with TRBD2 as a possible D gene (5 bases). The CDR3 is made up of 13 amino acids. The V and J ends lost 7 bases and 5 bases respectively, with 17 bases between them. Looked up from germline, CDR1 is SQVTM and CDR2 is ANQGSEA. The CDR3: CSAEPTSGETQYF. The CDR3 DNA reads TGCAGCGCCGAGCCAACATCGGGGGAGACCCAGTACTTC.

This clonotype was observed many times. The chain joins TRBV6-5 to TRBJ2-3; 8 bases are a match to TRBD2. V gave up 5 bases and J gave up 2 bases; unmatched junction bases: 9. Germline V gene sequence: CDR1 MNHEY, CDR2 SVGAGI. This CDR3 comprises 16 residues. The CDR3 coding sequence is TGTGCCAGCAGTACAATCCGGGGGGGGCTCACAGATACGCAGTATTTT. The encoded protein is CASSTIRGGLTDTQYF.

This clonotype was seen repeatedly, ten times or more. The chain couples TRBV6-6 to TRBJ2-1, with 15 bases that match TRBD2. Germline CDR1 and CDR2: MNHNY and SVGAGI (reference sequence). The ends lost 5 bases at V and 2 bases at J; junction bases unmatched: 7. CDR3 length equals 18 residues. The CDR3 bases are TGTGCCAGCAGTAGGACTAGCGGGAGGGACAGCCCCTACAATGAGCAGTTCTTC. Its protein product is CASSRTSGRDSPYNEQFF.

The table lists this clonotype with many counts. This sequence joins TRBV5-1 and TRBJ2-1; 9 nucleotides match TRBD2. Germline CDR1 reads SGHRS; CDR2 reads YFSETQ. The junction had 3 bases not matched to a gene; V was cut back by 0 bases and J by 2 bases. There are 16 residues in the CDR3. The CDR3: CASSLDLAGPYNEQFF. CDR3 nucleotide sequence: TGCGCCAGCAGCTTGGATCTAGCGGGACCCTACAATGAGCAGTTCTTC.